Following are 7 T cell receptor beta chains from one sample sequenced in a study of OX40 agonist ivuxolimab in advanced cancers. Measured with immunoSEQ multiplex PCR; TCRdb has only the in-frame clones, and not every one. The data contain some 80,000 clones, about 88% of them singletons. Source: CD4+ or CD8+ T cells sorted from blood, taken in a trial of the OX40 agonist ivuxolimab. The receptors derive from an adult with an advanced solid tumor such as melanoma, head and neck, liver or kidney cancer.

This clone was found once. V and J are TRBV5-1 and TRBJ2-3; 9 positions agree with TRBD2. With 0 bases clipped from V and 5 bases from J, the junction kept 4 bases outside the gene matches. CDR1 SGHRS and CDR2 YFSETQ come from the germline V gene. The CDR3 spans 15 residues. CDR3 residues: CASSLERGAEDTQYF. Written as DNA, the CDR3 is TGCGCCAGCAGCTTGGAGCGGGGGGCGGAAGATACGCAGTATTTT.

The chain employs TRBV27 and TRBJ1-2; D remains ambiguous. V was shortened by 4 bases and J by 0 bases, with 15 bases between the two germline ends. CDR3 length: 16 residues. Germline V lookup: CDR1 MNHEY, CDR2 SMNVEV (reference sequence). The CDR3 region is CASSSGLALTNYGYTF. In DNA form, the CDR3 reads TGTGCCAGCAGTTCTGGTTTGGCACTTACTAACTATGGCTACACCTTC.

The V call is TRBV27, the J call TRBJ2-3; 7 bases fit TRBD1. Germline V gene sequence: CDR1 MNHEY, CDR2 SMNVEV (reference sequence). The V and J ends lost 9 bases and 0 bases, in that order; junction bases with no gene match: 3. This CDR3 region has 13 residues. Written as DNA, the CDR3 is TGTGCCAGGTACAGGGGAAGCACAGATACGCAGTATTTT. Protein product: CARYRGSTDTQYF.

J is TRBJ1-3 and V is TRBV19; D is possibly TRBD1 (5 bases). CDR1 and CDR2 from the germline V gene are LNHDA and SQIVND (reference sequence). V lost 7 bases and J 1 base, leaving 14 bases between the germline ends. The CDR3 loop spans 15 amino acids. The CDR3 DNA reads TGTGCCAGTACTCAGGGAGGAAGGTCTGGAAACACCATATATTTT. As protein: CASTQGGRSGNTIYF.

This rearrangement joins TRBV30 to TRBJ1-2; D not certain. Germline V gene data show CDR1 as GTSNPN and CDR2 as SVGIG (reference sequence). The CDR3 consists of 13 residues. The V end lost 1 base, the J end lost 1 base, and 7 bases lay between the germline ends. The CDR3 nucleotides read TGTGCCTGGAGTGAGCTAAATAACTATGGCTACACCTTC. This codes for CAWSELNNYGYTF.

This chain connects TRBV5-1 to TRBJ2-1; a possible D gene is TRBD1 (5 bases). Trimming pared 2 bases from V and 0 bases from J, leaving 12 bases between. The CDR3 sequence is 16 residues long. The germline V gene has CDR1 SGHRS and CDR2 YFSETQ. The CDR3 nucleotides are TGCGCCAGCAGCTTTGGAGCTGGGGCCTCCTACAATGAGCAGTTCTTC. Translated, it gives CASSFGAGASYNEQFF.

V is TRBV19 and J is TRBJ2-1; 10 nucleotides agree with TRBD2. CDR1 LNHDA and CDR2 SQIVND come from the germline V gene (reference sequence). V dropped 3 bases and J dropped 0; count of bases not matched to a gene: 5. The CDR3 is 17 residues long. CDR3 sequence: CASSIRTSGSSYNEQFF. The CDR3 coding sequence is TGTGCCAGTAGTATCCGGACTAGCGGAAGCTCCTACAATGAGCAGTTCTTC.